Below, 23 T cell receptor beta chains from the same sample are listed, as sequenced in a study of CD8 T cells in Susac syndrome. After extraction with the RNeasy kit, roughly 0.5 to 1 ug of the RNA was reverse transcribed using random hexamers. One entry per CDR3 protein results from TCRdb running MiXCR on the immunoSEQ multiplex PCR reads. The repertoire holds some 120,000 distinct CDR3 sequences, 90% to 95% seen once, with roughly 0.11% in the top ten. The sample taken for sequencing was CD4+ T cells from PBMCs. The source of these receptors is a human donor in good health.

A single count supports this clonotype. The CDR3 sequence: CASSEAGVDTQYF. CDR3 coding DNA: TGCGCCAGCTCCGAAGCGGGAGTGGATACGCAGTATTTT. This chain uses TRBV5-1 with TRBJ2-3, with 8 bases identical to TRBD2. V trimming: 7 bases; J trimming: 6 bases; junction bases outside the gene matches: 7. This CDR3 spans 13 amino acids. CDR1 is SGHRS, CDR2 YFSETQ, per germline. The complete variable domain, with remaining parts taken from reference TRBV5-1 and TRBJ2-3, reads KAGVTQTPRYLIKTRGQQVTLSCSPISGHRSVSWYQQTPGQGLQFLFEYFSETQRNKGNFPGRFSGRQFSNSRSEMNVSTLELGDSALYLCASSEAGVDTQYFGPGTRLTVL.

The table lists this clonotype with a count of one. The chain is built from TRBV30 and TRBJ2-7; TRBD2 matches 13 bases. Germline CDR1 and CDR2: GTSNPN and SVGIG (reference sequence). CDR3 length equals 17 residues. With V trimmed by 2 bases and J by 3 bases, 10 bases remained unmatched. The DNA for the CDR3 is TGTGCCTGGAGTTTCCTTCGGACTAGCGGGGGTTACTACGAGCAGTACTTC. Translated, it gives CAWSFLRTSGGYYEQYF.

The chain uses TRBV29-1 and TRBJ1-2; TRBD1 is a possible D gene (6 bases). V lost 7 bases, J lost 8 bases, and 17 bases lay in between. This CDR3 comprises 12 residues. Germline V gene sequence: CDR1 SQVTM, CDR2 ANQGSEA. The CDR3 spells CSGGQTGRGYTF. The CDR3 bases are TGCAGCGGTGGCCAGACAGGAAGAGGCTACACCTTC.

This clonotype was seen a single time. The chain recombines TRBV27 with TRBJ1-1; D ambiguous. The germline V and J ends were trimmed by 7 bases and 8 bases, with 11 bases remaining between them. From germline, CDR1 is MNHEY and CDR2 SMNVEV (reference sequence). The CDR3 has 11 residues. The CDR3 DNA sequence: TGTGCCAGCAAAAGTGGCGAAGAAGCTTTCTTT. Translation: CASKSGEEAFF.

The J gene is TRBJ2-1, the V gene TRBV12-3 or TRBV12-4, with 8 bases that match TRBD2. J lost 8 bases, V lost 5 bases, and 14 bases had no gene match. CDR3 size: 16 residues. Written as DNA, the CDR3 is TGTGCCAGCAGTCCATCGAACGGGAGGGCCAGAGATGAGCAGTTCTTC. This encodes CASSPSNGRARDEQFF.

The chain employs TRBV29-1 and TRBJ2-7; 9 nucleotides line up with TRBD1. Germline assignment: CDR1 SQVTM and CDR2 ANQGSEA. Trimming at V came to 0 bases and at J to 2 bases, leaving 8 bases not matched to a gene. The CDR3 runs to 16 residues. In nucleotides, the CDR3 is TGCAGCGTTGAAGATCGGGACAGGGCAGGGACCTACGAGCAGTACTTC. Translation: CSVEDRDRAGTYEQYF.

The rearrangement joins TRBV2 to TRBJ2-2, with TRBD1 as a possible D gene (6 bases). Trimming cost V 6 bases and J 1 base, with 12 bases left between them. Germline CDR1 and CDR2: SNHLY and FYNNEI. The CDR3 consists of 15 residues. The CDR3 protein is CASRQDRMNTGELFF. The CDR3 nucleotides are TGTGCCAGCAGGCAGGACAGAATGAACACCGGGGAGCTGTTTTTT.

V is TRBV28 and J is TRBJ1-1; TRBD1 matches at 9 bases. Germline CDR1 MDHEN, CDR2 SYDVKM. There are 16 residues in the CDR3. J gave up 5 bases and V 4 bases, and 11 bases lay outside the gene matches. The CDR3 DNA reads as TGTGCCAGCAGTTCTCCGGGACAGGGAAGGAAGACTGAAGCTTTCTTT. This gives the protein CASSSPGQGRKTEAFF.

J is TRBJ2-3 and V is TRBV29-1; D may correspond to TRBD1 or TRBD2 (7 bases each). Trimming took off 7 bases at V and 0 bases at J, with 14 bases between the two ends. This CDR3 region has 14 residues. The germline V gene has CDR1 SQVTM and CDR2 ANQGSEA. The CDR3 sequence: CSAAQGGSTDTQYF. CDR3 nucleotides: TGCAGCGCCGCGCAGGGGGGGAGCACAGATACGCAGTATTTT.

This chain connects TRBV28 to TRBJ2-7; tentatively, D is TRBD1 (6 bases). The CDR3 spans 14 residues. The V gene lost 7 bases and the J gene lost 3 bases, with 16 bases spanning the gap. CDR1 and CDR2 from the germline V gene are MDHEN and SYDVKM. CDR3 in amino acids: CASIPQGAVYEQYF. The CDR3 region has the DNA TGTGCCAGCATCCCACAGGGTGCGGTCTACGAGCAGTACTTC.

The chain recombines TRBV25-1 with TRBJ2-7, with D uncertain. Trimming took off 1 base at V and 9 bases at J, with 7 bases between the two ends. The germline gives CDR1 MGHDK, CDR2 SYGVNS. The CDR3 runs to 11 residues. The CDR3 is CASSESRMQYF. The DNA for the CDR3 is TGTGCCAGCAGTGAATCTAGAATGCAGTACTTC.

This rearrangement joins TRBV7-2 to TRBJ2-2, with no clear D. V was pared by 3 bases and J by 6 bases, with 5 bases between. Per the germline V gene, CDR1 is SGHTA and CDR2 is FQGNSA. The CDR3 sequence is 12 residues long. The CDR3 loop reads CASSFTSGELFF. DNA of the CDR3: TGTGCCAGCAGCTTTACATCCGGGGAGCTGTTTTTT.

V and J are TRBV12-3 or TRBV12-4 and TRBJ2-3; the D gene could be TRBD1 or TRBD2 (5 bases each). V lost 2 bases and J lost 0, with 12 bases in between. CDR3 length: 16 residues. CDR3 nucleotides: TGTGCCAGCAGTTTACTGAGGGGAACTAGCACAGATACGCAGTATTTT. This codes for CASSLLRGTSTDTQYF.

V gene TRBV24-1 combines with J gene TRBJ2-6; D is perhaps TRBD1 (5 bases). Deletions cut 9 bases from V and 4 bases from J, with 9 bases between. Germline V gene sequence: CDR1 KGHDR, CDR2 SFDVKD. The CDR3 extends over 13 amino acids. The chain's CDR3 is CATGALGANVLTF. Written as DNA, the CDR3 is TGTGCCACCGGGGCTCTGGGGGCCAACGTCCTGACTTTC.

This chain uses TRBV6-2 or TRBV6-3 with TRBJ2-2, with no clear D. The CDR3 has 13 amino acids. Germline values: CDR1 MNHEY, CDR2 SVGEGT. With 7 bases removed from V and 4 bases from J, the gap between germline ends came to 10 bases. CDR3 in amino acids: CASNPDPTGELFF. Written as DNA, the CDR3 is TGTGCCAGCAATCCTGACCCCACCGGGGAGCTGTTTTTT.

The chain links TRBV7-9 to TRBJ2-7; 7 nucleotides agree with TRBD1. Germline V gene data show CDR1 as SEHNR and CDR2 as FQNEAQ (reference sequence). This CDR3 comprises 14 residues. The V segment lost 5 bases and the J segment 5 bases; nucleotides outside the gene matches: 9. Written as DNA, the CDR3 is TGTGCCAGCAGCCCGCCCGACAGGGTCAACGAGCAGTACTTC. As protein: CASSPPDRVNEQYF.

The CDR3 sequence is CASSRTGGGAKNIQYF. The CDR3 DNA follows: TGTGCCAGCAGCCGTACTGGAGGGGGGGCCAAAAACATTCAGTACTTC. The gene calls are TRBV27 and TRBJ2-4; D is possibly TRBD1 or TRBD2 (6 bases each). The V gene's germline CDR1 is MNHEY and CDR2 SMNVEV (reference sequence). This CDR3 has 16 amino acids. Trimming shortened V by 6 bases and J by 1 base, and 16 bases separated the two germline ends.

This clonotype was counted once. The rearrangement joins TRBV5-4 to TRBJ2-7; D gene uncertain. CDR1 and CDR2 from the germline V gene are SGHNT and YYREEE (reference sequence). The CDR3 consists of 13 residues. The V end lost 0 bases, the J end lost 3 bases, and 7 bases lay between the germline ends. CDR3 loop: CASSLGALYEQYF. CDR3 coding DNA: TGTGCCAGCAGCTTGGGTGCACTCTACGAGCAGTACTTC.

The chain has TRBV5-1 and TRBJ1-1; possible D gene TRBD1, 6 bases. Germline CDR1 reads SGHRS; CDR2 reads YFSETQ. Trimming took 2 bases from V and 4 from J, leaving 9 bases between them. The CDR3 loop spans 13 amino acids. Here the CDR3 DNA reads TGCGCCAGCAGCTTACAGGGAACCACTGAAGCTTTCTTT. Its translation is CASSLQGTTEAFF.

This rearrangement joins TRBV29-1 to TRBJ2-2; 15 bases fit TRBD2. Germline CDR1 and CDR2: SQVTM and ANQGSEA. V lost 6 bases, J lost 4 bases, and 6 bases stayed unmatched. This CDR3 has 16 amino acids. The CDR3 here is CSVRTSGRAATGELFF. CDR3 DNA: TGCAGCGTCCGGACTAGCGGGAGGGCCGCCACCGGGGAGCTGTTTTTT.

The V call is TRBV15, the J call TRBJ2-7; 10 bases agree with TRBD2. The CDR3 consists of 15 residues. V lost 0 bases and J lost 4; bases outside the gene matches: 3. Germline CDR1 and CDR2: LNHNV and YYDKDF (reference sequence). The CDR3 DNA reads as TGTGCCACCAGCAGAGATTCTAGCGGGAGTTACGAGCAGTACTTC. Translated, it gives CATSRDSSGSYEQYF.

The chain links TRBV24-1 to TRBJ2-2; D is possibly TRBD1 or TRBD2 (5 bases each). The CDR3 contains 13 residues. Deletions cut 10 bases from V and 6 bases from J, with 14 bases between. Germline values: CDR1 KGHDR, CDR2 SFDVKD. CDR3 nucleotides: TGTGCCACAACCGGGGCTCCCCCCGGGGAGCTGTTTTTT. It translates to CATTGAPPGELFF.

The CDR3 coding sequence is TGTGCCAGCAGCCGGGACAGGGCGCGAAATAACTATGGCTACACCTTC. Its translation is CASSRDRARNNYGYTF. The chain employs TRBV5-4 and TRBJ1-2; 9 bases agree with TRBD1. The V segment lost 4 bases and the J segment 1 base; nucleotides outside the gene matches: 8. The CDR3 is made up of 16 amino acids. CDR1 is SGHNT, CDR2 YYREEE, per germline (reference sequence). Full variable domain (outside the CDR3, taken from reference TRBV5-4 and TRBJ1-2): ETGVTQSPTHLIKTRGQQVTLRCSSQSGHNTVSWYQQALGQGPQFIFQYYREEENGRGNFPPRFSGLQFPNYSSELNVNALELDDSALYLCASSRDRARNNYGYTFGSGTRLTVV.